This record covers a single TCR beta chain. The antigen is not known. Per the germline V gene, CDR1 is SGHTA and CDR2 is FQGNSA. Losses at the gene ends were 4 bases for V and 3 bases for J; bases not matched to a gene: 7. The CDR3 totals 15 residues. This sample is drawn from a study of cytomegalovirus exposure and HLA in healthy donors. The PCR contained 60 Vbeta and 13 Jbeta primers. Clones were sequenced by immunoSEQ multiplex PCR, and TCRdb holds only the in-frame ones, with some missing. The sample lists 50,000 to 55,000 clones; around 81% were seen once. Findings and limits, study-wide: Among TCR beta chains, those listed as cytomegalovirus-associated numbered about 160. Most subjects' HLA-A and HLA-B alleles were reportedly predicted from TCR beta sequences.

This TCR was recovered from a boy younger than 18 in good health and CMV-seropositive. Sequences were obtained from PBMCs. The chain combines TRBV7-2 with TRBJ2-7, with 9 bases that match TRBD1. This CDR3 is CASSSRDRANYEQYF. CDR3 DNA: TGTGCCAGCAGCTCCCGGGACAGGGCGAACTACGAGCAGTACTTC.